This is a list of T cell receptor beta chains from one sample in a study of neurological immune-mediated disorders. TCRdb ran MiXCR on the 5' RACE reads and lists one entry per CDR3 protein. Of approximately 82,000 distinct CDR3 sequences in the sample, approximately 2.4% were seen once. The sequenced sample consisted of PBMCs. All receptors derive from a woman in her thirties with multiple sclerosis. Each CDR3 is given with its conserved first and last residue. The order of the fields is J gene, clone size, V gene, D gene, CDR3 protein, CDR3 DNA. D genes are given only for firm matches. Only part of the rows carry a size: once, few, many, or a class if the clone is expanded.

>TRBJ2-1|many|TRBV7-3|TRBD2
CASSPRLAGVREQFF
TGTGCCAGCAGCCCCCGACTAGCGGGAGTACGGGAGCAGTTCTTC
>TRBJ1-2|many|TRBV7-9|-
CASSLAAVGFLGYTF
TGTGCCAGCAGCTTAGCGGCAGTAGGCTTTTTGGGCTACACCTTC
>TRBJ1-1|few|TRBV6-5|-
CASSYSMRDMNTEAFF
TGTGCCAGCAGTTACTCGATGAGGGATATGAACACTGAAGCTTTCTTT
>TRBJ2-5|many|TRBV7-7|TRBD1
CASSSTPTGMETQYF
TGTGCCAGCAGCTCGACACCGACAGGGATGGAGACCCAGTACTTC
>TRBJ2-7|many|TRBV28|-
CASSLPGASYEQYF
TGTGCCAGCAGTTTACCAGGGGCCTCCTACGAGCAGTACTTC
>TRBJ1-2|-|TRBV5-6|TRBD1
CASSPKLTGADGYTF
TGTGCCAGCAGCCCGAAACTTACAGGGGCGGACGGCTACACCTTC
>TRBJ2-7|many|TRBV10-3|-
CAISAGRGGDEQYF
TGTGCCATCAGTGCGGGCAGGGGAGGCGACGAGCAGTACTTC
>TRBJ2-1|many|TRBV19|-
CASSSTILNEQFF
TGTGCCAGTAGTTCCACGATCCTCAATGAGCAGTTCTTC
>TRBJ1-1|many|TRBV6-2/TRBV6-3|TRBD1
CASSWGQGGYTEAFF
TGTGCCAGCAGTTGGGGACAGGGTGGGTACACTGAAGCTTTCTTT
>TRBJ2-3|-|TRBV25-1|TRBD2
CASSNHPGVAGGPSTDTQYF
TGTGCCAGCAGTAACCACCCCGGGGTAGCGGGAGGGCCAAGCACAGATACTCAGTATTTT
>TRBJ1-5|many|TRBV5-1|-
CASSLVSGPNQPQHF
TGCGCCAGCAGCTTGGTCTCTGGGCCGAATCAGCCCCAGCATTTT
>TRBJ1-2|many|TRBV7-6|TRBD1
CASSRDSNYGYTF
TGTGCCAGCAGCAGGGACAGCAACTATGGCTACACCTTC
>TRBJ2-7|many|TRBV20-1|TRBD2
CSASRGLAGDEQYF
TGCAGTGCTAGCCGGGGACTAGCGGGGGACGAGCAGTACTTC
>TRBJ1-2|many|TRBV12-3/TRBV12-4|-
CASSGARGGYGYTF
TGTGCCAGCAGTGGGGCCAGGGGTGGCTATGGCTACACCTTC
>TRBJ1-2|few|TRBV25-1|-
CASSDRTGGYGYTF
TGTGCCAGCAGTGACCGCACCGGGGGCTATGGCTACACCTTC
>TRBJ1-4|many|TRBV12-3/TRBV12-4|TRBD1
CASSTTGEGEKLFF
TGTGCCAGCAGTACGACAGGGGAAGGGGAAAAACTGTTTTTT
>TRBJ1-2|many|TRBV20-1|-
CSAVLRRGFDYGYTF
TGCAGTGCTGTTCTACGCAGGGGCTTTGACTATGGCTACACCTTC
>TRBJ2-1|many|TRBV3-1|-
CASSQDRVGENEQFF
TGTGCCAGCAGCCAAGACAGGGTAGGCGAGAATGAGCAGTTCTTC
>TRBJ2-5|many|TRBV5-1|-
CASSFGDTVGETQYF
TGCGCCAGCAGCTTCGGGGACACAGTGGGGGAGACCCAGTACTTC
>TRBJ2-7|many|TRBV7-2|TRBD2
CASSLGALAGYEQYF
TGTGCCAGCAGCTTAGGCGCACTAGCGGGATACGAGCAGTACTTC
>TRBJ2-7|many|TRBV5-6|-
CASSFARLDEQYF
TGTGCCAGCAGCTTTGCAAGACTAGACGAGCAGTACTTC